This T cell receptor (beta chain) came from a study of T cells after yellow fever vaccination. Study-level results: Most clones from primary vaccination resurfaced after the booster (around 97% CD4, approximately 88% CD8).

This CDR3 is 17 amino acids long. Germline V gives CDR1 SGHDN, CDR2 FVKESK. Trimming at V came to 1 base and at J to 7 bases, leaving 7 bases not matched to a gene. Points on this clonotype: Antigen specificity is unknown.

Template switching with 5'RACE generated the TCR cDNA and added a universal primer site and UMIs. TCRdb itself ran the 5' RACE reads through MiXCR, one entry per CDR3 protein. Here the sample spans some 500,000 distinct CDR3 sequences, roughly 13% being singletons. The source was PBMCs, collected on the day of the yellow fever booster vaccination. The chain employs TRBV14 and TRBJ2-1; 13 bases fit TRBD2. This TCR derives from a man aged 30-40 years who received the YFV17D yellow fever vaccine. The CDR3 protein is CASSQGYGTSGTNEQFF. In DNA form, the CDR3 reads TGTGCCAGCAGCCAAGGATATGGGACTAGCGGGACGAATGAGCAGTTCTTC. Based on the CDR3 plus reference TRBV14 and TRBJ2-1, the full variable domain is EAGVTQFPSHSVIEKGQTVTLRCDPISGHDNLYWYRRVMGKEIKFLLHFVKESKQDESGMPNNRFLAERTGGTYSTLKVQPAELEDSGVYFCASSQGYGTSGTNEQFFGPGTRLTVL.